The 24 T cell receptor beta chains below come from one sample, sequenced in a study of radiation and T cells in renal cell carcinoma. This table comes from immunoSEQ multiplex PCR, and its TCRdb copy is limited to in-frame clones, with some not included. Here the sample spans around 76,000 clones, roughly 82% being singletons. The sample's time point: blood 2 weeks post-SBRT. The treatment is: 15 Gy SBRT to primary tumor, nephrectomy 4 weeks later. The material sequenced was blood, taken from a patient whose treatment included radiotherapy and nephrectomy. These receptors were taken from a man aged 60 to 75 with renal cell carcinoma.

The rearrangement links TRBV6-5 to TRBJ1-2; D gene uncertain. Germline V gene sequence: CDR1 MNHEY, CDR2 SVGAGI. This CDR3 is 13 amino acids long. V lost 2 bases and J lost 4, with 8 bases in between. The CDR3: CASSYMGSYGYTF. The CDR3 DNA reads as TGTGCCAGCAGTTACATGGGGTCCTATGGCTACACCTTC.

The chain employs TRBV2 and TRBJ2-2; 9 bases match TRBD2. CDR1 and CDR2 (germline): SNHLY, FYNNEI. The length of the CDR3 is 16 residues. V lost 2 bases and J lost 4; bases outside the gene matches: 5. The CDR3 is CASSEFTSGLTGELFF. CDR3 coding DNA: TGTGCCAGCAGTGAATTTACTAGCGGGCTCACCGGGGAGCTGTTTTTT.

The CDR3 bases are TGTGCCAGCAGTCCGACAGGGAGATCCAAAAACATTCAGTACTTC. This translates into CASSPTGRSKNIQYF. V is TRBV28 and J is TRBJ2-4; 7 bases are shared with TRBD1. Germline CDR1 reads MDHEN; CDR2 reads SYDVKM. This CDR3 has 15 residues. The J segment lost 2 bases and the V segment lost 5 bases, leaving 6 bases of the junction unmatched.

The chain carries TRBV15 and TRBJ1-5; D is ambiguous. The CDR3 is 14 amino acids. V was clipped by 1 base and J by 7 bases, with 11 bases between them. Per the germline V gene, CDR1 is LNHNV and CDR2 is YYDKDF (reference sequence). The CDR3 here is CATSRVSGGQPQHF. DNA of the CDR3: TGTGCCACCAGCAGAGTGTCAGGAGGGCAGCCCCAGCATTTT. The whole variable domain, filled in from reference TRBV15 and TRBJ1-5, reads DAMVIQNPRYQVTQFGKPVTLSCSQTLNHNVMYWYQQKSSQAPKLLFHYYDKDFNNEADTPDNFQSRRPNTSFCFLDIRSPGLGDTAMYLCATSRVSGGQPQHFGDGTRLSIL.

The J gene is TRBJ2-7, the V gene TRBV2; no clear D. The length of the CDR3 is 15 residues. Trimming stripped 2 bases from V and 0 bases from J, with 11 bases between. Per the germline V gene, CDR1 is SNHLY and CDR2 is FYNNEI. The chain's CDR3 is CASSEFGVSSYEQYF. The CDR3 DNA reads TGTGCCAGCAGTGAATTTGGGGTAAGCTCCTACGAGCAGTACTTC.

The chain couples TRBV25-1 to TRBJ2-5; the match to TRBD1 covers 9 bases. The better agreement between TRBJ2-7 and the DNA end casts doubt on the J call. Germline V lookup: CDR1 MGHDK, CDR2 SYGVNS. CDR3 length: 14 residues. CDR3 DNA: TGTGCCAGCAGAGCTTCGACAGGGGGGTACGAGCAGTACTTC. Its protein product is CASRASTGGYEQYF.

The chain has TRBV25-1 and TRBJ2-7; D is perhaps TRBD2 (6 bases). The germline V gene has CDR1 MGHDK and CDR2 SYGVNS. The germline V and J ends were trimmed by 1 base and 0 bases, with 13 bases remaining between them. The CDR3 has 16 amino acids. The CDR3 reads CASSESGGPSSYEQYF. The CDR3, as DNA: TGTGCCAGCAGTGAATCCGGAGGGCCGAGCTCCTACGAGCAGTACTTC.

The chain carries TRBV6-1 and TRBJ1-3; no definite D call. This CDR3 is built from 17 residues. Trimming removed 0 bases from V and 0 bases from J, with 12 bases in between. The germline V gene encodes CDR1 MNHNS and CDR2 SASEGT. CDR3 protein: CASSEAQPGVSGNTIYF. DNA for the CDR3: TGTGCCAGCAGTGAAGCGCAGCCGGGAGTCTCTGGAAACACCATATATTTT.

The rearrangement links TRBV27 to TRBJ2-5, with D unresolved. This CDR3 has 14 amino acids. The germline V gene encodes CDR1 MNHEY and CDR2 SMNVEV (reference sequence). V lost 4 bases to trimming and J lost 4 bases, with 13 bases between them. The CDR3 DNA is TGTGCCAGCAGTTCCCACGACACAAGAGAGACCCAGTACTTC. This sequence encodes CASSSHDTRETQYF.

The J gene is TRBJ2-1, the V gene TRBV27; D is uncertain. Germline assignment: CDR1 MNHEY and CDR2 SMNVEV (reference sequence). The CDR3 sequence is 13 residues long. Trimming removed 4 bases at V and 5 bases at J, with 9 bases between. CDR3 loop: CASSSLVNNEQFF. The CDR3, as DNA: TGTGCCAGCAGTTCACTGGTAAACAATGAGCAGTTCTTC.

This clone was picked up one time. This chain uses TRBV15 with TRBJ2-7; 8 bases are shared with TRBD2. The germline V gene has CDR1 LNHNV and CDR2 YYDKDF (reference sequence). The CDR3 is 15 residues long. V was pared by 0 bases and J by 3 bases, with 4 bases of the junction left unmatched. This CDR3 reads CATSRDKREIYEQYF. CDR3 sequence (DNA): TGTGCCACCAGCAGAGACAAGCGGGAGATCTACGAGCAGTACTTC. The whole variable domain, filled in from reference TRBV15 and TRBJ2-7, reads DAMVIQNPRYQVTQFGKPVTLSCSQTLNHNVMYWYQQKSSQAPKLLFHYYDKDFNNEADTPDNFQSRRPNTSFCFLDIRSPGLGDTAMYLCATSRDKREIYEQYFGPGTRLTVT.

This chain joins TRBV28 and TRBJ1-1; D gene unclear. The CDR3 is 14 residues long. Germline V lookup: CDR1 MDHEN, CDR2 SYDVKM. V lost 6 bases to trimming and J lost 0 bases, with 11 bases between them. CDR3 amino acids: CASSYGRLNTEAFF. The CDR3 DNA reads as TGTGCCAGCAGCTATGGACGGCTGAACACTGAAGCTTTCTTT.

A remark on this clone: Its ends do not fully match the called genes, so a read error is possible. The V gene is TRBV18, the J gene TRBJ2-3, with D unresolved. The germline CDR1 and CDR2 sequences are KGHSH and LQKENI. The CDR3 loop spans 13 amino acids. For the CDR3, the DNA is TGTGCCAGCTCACCATCCGGAAAAGATGCGCAGTATTTT. Translated, it gives CASSPSGKDAQYF. Supplemented by reference TRBV18 and TRBJ2-3, the full variable domain reads NAGVMQNPRHLVRRRGQEARLRCSPMKGHSHVYWYRQLPEEGLKFMVYLQKENIIDESGMPKERFSAEFPKEGPSILRIQQVVRGDSAAYFCASSPSGKDAQYFGPGTRLTVL.

The chain carries TRBV18 and TRBJ1-3; no definite D call. This CDR3 has 17 residues. Germline V gene data show CDR1 as KGHSH and CDR2 as LQKENI. V was pared by 2 bases and J by 1 base, with 15 bases between. CDR3 DNA sequence: TGTGCCAGCTCACCATCCCTTAGAGAAACTTCTGGAAACACCATATATTTT. This gives the protein CASSPSLRETSGNTIYF.

The CDR3 DNA is TGTGCCAGCAGCTTAGGGGGACTAGTTCAGCAGTTCTTC. It specifies CASSLGGLVQQFF. The chain carries TRBV7-2 and TRBJ2-1; 8 bases line up with TRBD2. Unmatched junction bases numbered 4, after V lost 1 base and J lost 11 bases. The CDR3 spans 13 residues. Germline lookup yields CDR1 SGHTA and CDR2 FQGNSA.

The chain links TRBV6-5 to TRBJ1-5; maybe TRBD1 (6 bases). This CDR3 region has 14 residues. The germline gives CDR1 MNHEY, CDR2 SVGAGI. V gave up 5 bases and J gave up 6 bases, with 14 bases separating them. In nucleotides, the CDR3 is TGTGCCAGCAGTCAACTACAGGGTGGTCAGCCCCAGCATTTT. This encodes CASSQLQGGQPQHF.

This clone was observed a handful of times. This chain links TRBV18 with TRBJ1-1; D unresolved. The CDR3 is 12 residues long. Trimming took off 6 bases at V and 10 bases at J, with 15 bases between the two ends. The germline V gene has CDR1 KGHSH and CDR2 LQKENI. CDR3 in amino acids: CASSGGGVGAFF. The DNA for the CDR3 is TGTGCCAGCTCCGGAGGCGGAGTCGGAGCTTTCTTT.

The V and J genes are TRBV6-1 and TRBJ1-3, with no clear D. Deletions cut 5 bases from V and 0 bases from J, with 5 bases between. The germline V gene encodes CDR1 MNHNS and CDR2 SASEGT. The CDR3 is made up of 13 amino acids. The CDR3 here is CASSLTSGNTIYF. The CDR3 bases are TGTGCCAGCAGTCTAACCTCTGGAAACACCATATATTTT.

The rearrangement joins TRBV6-1 to TRBJ2-3; weak D call: TRBD2 (5 bases). The V gene lost 4 bases and the J gene lost 0 bases, with 8 bases spanning the gap. The CDR3 has 14 residues. Germline V gene lookup returns CDR1 MNHNS and CDR2 SASEGT. CDR3 nucleotide sequence: TGTGCCAGCAGTGCACTAGGCAGCACAGATACGCAGTATTTT. Translating gives CASSALGSTDTQYF.

This clone was seen only once. The chain joins TRBV27 to TRBJ2-3; weak D call: TRBD2 (5 bases). V shed 6 bases and J shed 0 bases, with 19 bases lying between them. This CDR3 has 17 residues. Germline V lookup: CDR1 MNHEY, CDR2 SMNVEV (reference sequence). The CDR3 bases are TGTGCCAGCAGGGCCAGTACTAGTCTAACTAGCACAGATACGCAGTATTTT. Its protein is CASRASTSLTSTDTQYF.

This sequence joins TRBV28 and TRBJ1-1; possible D gene TRBD1, 5 bases. The V and J ends lost 6 bases and 6 bases respectively, with 17 bases between them. CDR1 and CDR2 (germline): MDHEN, SYDVKM. The CDR3 runs 14 residues. Written as DNA, the CDR3 is TGTGCCAGCAGCGGTGTCGGGACTTTCGCTGAAGCTTTCTTT. This sequence encodes CASSGVGTFAEAFF.

This sequence joins TRBV7-6 and TRBJ2-3; D is unresolved. Germline CDR1 is SGHVS and CDR2 is FNYEAQ. This CDR3 contains 13 residues. Deletions cut 5 bases from V and 8 bases from J, with 14 bases between. The CDR3 coding sequence is TGTGCCAGCAGCCGGCTCGGGTCGGGTACGCAGTATTTT. Translated, it gives CASSRLGSGTQYF.

This clone has only a few counts. The rearrangement links TRBV5-1 to TRBJ2-3, with no clear D. Trimming shortened V by 4 bases and J by 2 bases, and 5 bases separated the two germline ends. The CDR3 loop spans 12 amino acids. In germline, CDR1 is SGHRS, CDR2 YFSETQ. The CDR3 region is CASSVYTDTQYF. CDR3 coding DNA: TGCGCCAGCAGCGTCTACACAGATACGCAGTATTTT.

The chain links TRBV11-2 to TRBJ2-7; 7 nucleotides line up with TRBD2. With V trimmed by 2 bases and J by 0 bases, 10 bases remained unmatched. The length of the CDR3 is 17 residues. CDR1 is SGHAT, CDR2 FQNNGV, per germline. Here the CDR3 DNA reads TGTGCCAGCAGCTTAAGGCCGGGACTACAGGACTCCTACGAGCAGTACTTC. It codes for CASSLRPGLQDSYEQYF.